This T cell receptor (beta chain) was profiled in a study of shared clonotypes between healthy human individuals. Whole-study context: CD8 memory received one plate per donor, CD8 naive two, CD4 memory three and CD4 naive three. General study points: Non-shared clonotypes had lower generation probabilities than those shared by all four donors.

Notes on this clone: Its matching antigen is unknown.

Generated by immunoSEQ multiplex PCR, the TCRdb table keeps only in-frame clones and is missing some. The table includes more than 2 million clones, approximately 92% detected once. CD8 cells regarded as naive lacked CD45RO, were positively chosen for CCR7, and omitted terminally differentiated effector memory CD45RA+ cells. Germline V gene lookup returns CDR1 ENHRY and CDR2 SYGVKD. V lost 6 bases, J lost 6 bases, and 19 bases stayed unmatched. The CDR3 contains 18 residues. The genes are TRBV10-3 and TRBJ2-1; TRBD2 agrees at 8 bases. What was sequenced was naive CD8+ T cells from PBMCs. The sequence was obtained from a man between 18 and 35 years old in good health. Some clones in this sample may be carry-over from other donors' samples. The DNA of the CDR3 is TGTGCCATCAGCGGGTTAGGGGGAACTGGCGGGAGGCCCAATGAGCAGTTCTTC. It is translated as CAISGLGGTGGRPNEQFF.